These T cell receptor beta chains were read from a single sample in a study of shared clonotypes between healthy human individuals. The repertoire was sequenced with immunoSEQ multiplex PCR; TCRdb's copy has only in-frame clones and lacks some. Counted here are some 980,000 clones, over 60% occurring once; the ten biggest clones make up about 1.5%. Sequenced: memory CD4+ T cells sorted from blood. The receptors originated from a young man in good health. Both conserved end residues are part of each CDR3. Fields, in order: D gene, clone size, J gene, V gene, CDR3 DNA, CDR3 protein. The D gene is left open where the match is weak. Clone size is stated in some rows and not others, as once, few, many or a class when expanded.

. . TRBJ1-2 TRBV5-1 TGCGCCAGCAGCTTGGCCGGCAACTATGGCTACACCTTC CASSLAGNYGYTF
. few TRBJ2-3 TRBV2 TGTGCCAGCAGTGAAGGGCAGGGCCCAGATACGCAGTATTTT CASSEGQGPDTQYF
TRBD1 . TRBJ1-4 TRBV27 TGTGCCAGCAGAGGATCCGGGACAGGGGGCCGGTTCGGCGAAAAACTGTTTTTT CASRGSGTGGRFGEKLFF
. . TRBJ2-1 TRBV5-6 TGTGCCAGCAGCTTGGCAGGGGCCCCGTACAATGAGCAGTTCTTC CASSLAGAPYNEQFF
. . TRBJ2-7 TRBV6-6 TGTGCCAGCAGCCAGACGACCTACGAGCAGTACTTC CASSQTTYEQYF
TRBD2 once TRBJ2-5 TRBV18 TGTGCCAGCTCACCACTTTTAACCGGGGAGGGTGAGACCCAGTACTTC CASSPLLTGEGETQYF
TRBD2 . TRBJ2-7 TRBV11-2 TGTGCCAGCAGCCCCACTAGCGGGGGGGCCTACGAGCAGTACTTC CASSPTSGGAYEQYF
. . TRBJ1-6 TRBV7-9 TGTGCCAGCAGCCCCCGGGATTCTAATTCACCCCTCCACTTT CASSPRDSNSPLHF
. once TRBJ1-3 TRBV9 TGTGCCAGCAGCGTAGGCGCCTACTCTGGAAACACCATATATTTT CASSVGAYSGNTIYF
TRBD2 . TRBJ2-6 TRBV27 TGTGCCAGCAGTTTCCAACCCCCGGGACTAGGGTCTGGGGCCAACGTCCTGACTTTC CASSFQPPGLGSGANVLTF
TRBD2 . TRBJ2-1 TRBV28 TGTGCCAGCAGTTTGCCCGGGACTAGCGGATACAATGAGCAGTTCTTC CASSLPGTSGYNEQFF
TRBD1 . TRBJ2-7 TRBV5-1 TGCGCCAGCAACGGGCAGGGACAGGTCTACGAGCAGTACTTC CASNGQGQVYEQYF
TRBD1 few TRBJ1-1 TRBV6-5 TGTGCCAGCAGCAGGGGGCAGGGTGAAGCTTTCTTT CASSRGQGEAFF
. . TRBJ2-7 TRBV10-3 TGTGCCATCAGCCAAGGTCTCCTCTTGGCAGACGAGCAGTACTTC CAISQGLLLADEQYF
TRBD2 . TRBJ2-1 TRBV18 TGTGCCAGCTCATCGACTAGCGGGGTCAATGAGCAGTTCTTC CASSSTSGVNEQFF
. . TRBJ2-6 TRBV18 TGTGCCAGCTCCTACACTGGGGCCAACGTCCTGACTTTC CASSYTGANVLTF
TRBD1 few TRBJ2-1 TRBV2 TGTGCCAGCCCTGGGGCAGGGGGTTTCACCCATGAGCAGTTCTTC CASPGAGGFTHEQFF
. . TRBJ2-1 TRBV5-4 TGTGCCAGCAGCTTGGATCAGGGCCTTAATGAGCAGTTCTTC CASSLDQGLNEQFF